Following are 7 T cell receptor beta chains from one sample sequenced in a study of cytomegalovirus exposure and HLA in healthy donors. Primers: 60 Vbeta forward and 13 Jbeta reverse. Method: immunoSEQ multiplex PCR; TCRdb's copy keeps in-frame clones and lacks some. The sample lists roughly 180,000 clones; about 69% were seen once. Sequencing was performed on PBMCs. The receptors stem from a male donor in good health and CMV-seronegative.

The chain is built from TRBV5-1 and TRBJ2-3; 9 nucleotides line up with TRBD1. J was trimmed by 4 bases and V by 4 bases; bases with no gene match: 7. The CDR3 is 15 amino acids. CDR1 and CDR2 from the germline V gene are SGHRS and YFSETQ. CDR3 sequence (DNA): TGCGCCAGCAGCGGGGGACAGGGAGGCCCAGATACGCAGTATTTT. Protein product: CASSGGQGGPDTQYF.

This rearrangement joins TRBV6-5 to TRBJ2-5, with D possibly matching TRBD1 (5 bases). The CDR3 has 13 residues. The V end lost 6 bases, the J end lost 3 bases, and 11 bases lay between the germline ends. Germline assignment: CDR1 MNHEY and CDR2 SVGAGI. CDR3 sequence (DNA): TGTGCCAGCAGGGGGCGGCTAAAAGAGACCCAGTACTTC. It is translated as CASRGRLKETQYF.

The J gene is TRBJ2-7, the V gene TRBV30, with no clear D. Deletions cut 0 bases from V and 4 bases from J, with 7 bases between. The CDR3 extends over 12 amino acids. Germline CDR1 is GTSNPN and CDR2 is SVGIG (reference sequence). The CDR3 region is CAWSVSLYEQYF. CDR3 nucleotide sequence: TGTGCCTGGAGTGTATCCCTTTACGAGCAGTACTTC.

The chain employs TRBV10-3 and TRBJ1-1; TRBD1 is a possible D gene (5 bases). This CDR3 has 15 amino acids. The V and J ends lost 0 bases and 0 bases respectively, with 8 bases between them. Germline-derived CDR1 and CDR2 are ENHRY and SYGVKD. CDR3 loop: CAISESARVNTEAFF. The CDR3 coding sequence is TGTGCCATCAGTGAGTCTGCCAGGGTGAACACTGAAGCTTTCTTT.

This clone was detected only a few times. The chain links TRBV28 to TRBJ1-2, with 8 bases that match TRBD1. In germline, CDR1 is MDHEN, CDR2 SYDVKM. Trimming at V came to 5 bases and at J to 6 bases, leaving 5 bases not matched to a gene. There are 13 residues in the CDR3. The CDR3 reads CASSIGQGHGYTF. In DNA, the CDR3 is TGTGCCAGCAGTATCGGACAGGGTCATGGCTACACCTTC.

This chain links TRBV4-3 with TRBJ2-3; 11 bases line up with TRBD2. V lost 1 base to trimming and J lost 5 bases; unmatched junction nucleotides: 5. The CDR3 is 16 residues long. CDR1 LGHNA and CDR2 YSLEER come from the germline V gene. The CDR3 loop is CASSQGLAGRVDTQYF. In DNA form, the CDR3 reads TGCGCCAGCAGCCAAGGACTAGCGGGAAGGGTAGATACGCAGTATTTT.

J is TRBJ1-2 and V is TRBV15; the D is unclear. The germline CDR1 and CDR2 sequences are LNHNV and YYDKDF (reference sequence). The CDR3 runs 12 residues. Trimming left V 4 bases short and J 4 bases short, with 7 bases between. The CDR3 DNA follows: TGTGCCACCAGCATAGGCGGCTATGGCTACACCTTC. Amino acid sequence: CATSIGGYGYTF.